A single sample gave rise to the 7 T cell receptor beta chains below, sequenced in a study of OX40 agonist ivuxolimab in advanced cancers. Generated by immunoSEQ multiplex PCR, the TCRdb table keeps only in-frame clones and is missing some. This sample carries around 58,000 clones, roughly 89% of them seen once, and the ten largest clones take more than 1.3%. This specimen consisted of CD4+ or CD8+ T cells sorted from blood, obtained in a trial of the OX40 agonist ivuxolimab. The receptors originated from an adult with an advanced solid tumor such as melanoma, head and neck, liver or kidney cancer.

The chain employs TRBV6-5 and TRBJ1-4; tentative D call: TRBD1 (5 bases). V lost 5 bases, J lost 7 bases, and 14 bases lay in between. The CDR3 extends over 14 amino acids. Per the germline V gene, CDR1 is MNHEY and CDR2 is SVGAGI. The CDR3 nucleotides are TGTGCCAGCAGTAACGGGGGTTCTGGTGAAAAACTGTTTTTT. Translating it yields CASSNGGSGEKLFF.

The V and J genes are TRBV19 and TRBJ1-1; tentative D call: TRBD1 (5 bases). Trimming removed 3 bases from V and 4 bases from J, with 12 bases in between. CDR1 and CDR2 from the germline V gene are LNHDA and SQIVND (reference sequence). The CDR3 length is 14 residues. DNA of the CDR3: TGTGCCAGTAGTATCCAGGGCCGGGGCACTGAAGCTTTCTTT. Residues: CASSIQGRGTEAFF.

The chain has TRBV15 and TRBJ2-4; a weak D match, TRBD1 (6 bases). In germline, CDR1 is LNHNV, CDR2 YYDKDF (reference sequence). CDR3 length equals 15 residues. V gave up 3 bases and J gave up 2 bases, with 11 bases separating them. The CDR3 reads CATSSRGVSKNIQYF. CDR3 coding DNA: TGTGCCACCAGCAGCAGGGGTGTGTCCAAAAACATTCAGTACTTC.

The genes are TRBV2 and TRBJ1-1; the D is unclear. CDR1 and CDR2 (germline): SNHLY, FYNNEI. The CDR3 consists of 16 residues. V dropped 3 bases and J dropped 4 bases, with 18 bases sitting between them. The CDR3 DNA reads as TGTGCCAGCAGTGATTTACGGGGAACACCCAGCACTGAAGCTTTCTTT. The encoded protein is CASSDLRGTPSTEAFF.

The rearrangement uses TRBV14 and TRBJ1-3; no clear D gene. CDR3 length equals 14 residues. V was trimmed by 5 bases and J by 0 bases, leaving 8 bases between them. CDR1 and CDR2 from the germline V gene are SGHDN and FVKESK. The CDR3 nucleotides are TGTGCCAGCAGCAAAGCGGGCTCTGGAAACACCATATATTTT. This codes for CASSKAGSGNTIYF.

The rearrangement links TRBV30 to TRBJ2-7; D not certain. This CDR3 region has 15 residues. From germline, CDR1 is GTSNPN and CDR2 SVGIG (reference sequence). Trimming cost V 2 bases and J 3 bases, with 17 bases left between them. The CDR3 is CAWSKGKWEDYEQYF. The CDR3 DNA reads TGTGCCTGGAGTAAGGGTAAGTGGGAAGACTACGAGCAGTACTTC.

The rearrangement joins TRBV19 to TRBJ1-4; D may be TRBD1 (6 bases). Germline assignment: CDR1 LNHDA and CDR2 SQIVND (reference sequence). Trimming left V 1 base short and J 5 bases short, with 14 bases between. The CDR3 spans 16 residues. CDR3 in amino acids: CASSIVPDRQNEKLFF. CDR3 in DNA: TGTGCCAGTAGTATAGTCCCCGACAGGCAGAATGAAAAACTGTTTTTT.